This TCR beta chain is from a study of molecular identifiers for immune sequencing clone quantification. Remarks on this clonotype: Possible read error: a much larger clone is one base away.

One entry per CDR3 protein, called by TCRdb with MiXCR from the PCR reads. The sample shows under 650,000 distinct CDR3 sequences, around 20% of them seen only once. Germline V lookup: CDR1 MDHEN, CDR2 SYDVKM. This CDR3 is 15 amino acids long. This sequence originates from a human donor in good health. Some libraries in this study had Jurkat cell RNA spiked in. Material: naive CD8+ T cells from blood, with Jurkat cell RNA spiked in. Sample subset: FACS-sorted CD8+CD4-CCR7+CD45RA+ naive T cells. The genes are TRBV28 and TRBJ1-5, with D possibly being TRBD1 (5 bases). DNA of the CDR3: TGTGCCGGCAGTTTGGGGCAGGCTGGGATTCAGCCCCAGCATTTT. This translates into CAGSLGQAGIQPQHF.